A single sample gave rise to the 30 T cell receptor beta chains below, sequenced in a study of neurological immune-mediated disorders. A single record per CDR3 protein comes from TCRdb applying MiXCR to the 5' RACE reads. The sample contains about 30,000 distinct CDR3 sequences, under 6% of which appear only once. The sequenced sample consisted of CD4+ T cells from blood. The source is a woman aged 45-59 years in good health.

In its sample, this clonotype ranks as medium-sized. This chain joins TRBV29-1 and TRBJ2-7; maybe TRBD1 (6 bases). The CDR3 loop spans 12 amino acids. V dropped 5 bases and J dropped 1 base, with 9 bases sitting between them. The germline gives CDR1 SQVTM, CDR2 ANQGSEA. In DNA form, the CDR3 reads TGCAGCGTTCGTCAGGGGTCCTACGAGCAGTACTTC. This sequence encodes CSVRQGSYEQYF.

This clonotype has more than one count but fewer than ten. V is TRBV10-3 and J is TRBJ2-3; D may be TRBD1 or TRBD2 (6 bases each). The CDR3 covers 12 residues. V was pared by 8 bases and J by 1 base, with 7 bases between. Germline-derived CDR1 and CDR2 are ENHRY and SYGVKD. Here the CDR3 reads CAIGGRTDTQYF. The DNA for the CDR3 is TGTGCCATCGGGGGGCGCACAGATACGCAGTATTTT.

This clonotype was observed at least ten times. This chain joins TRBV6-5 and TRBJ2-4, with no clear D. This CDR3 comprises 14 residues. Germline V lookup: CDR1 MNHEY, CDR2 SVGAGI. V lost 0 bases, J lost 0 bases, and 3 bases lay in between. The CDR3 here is CASSYSVAKNIQYF. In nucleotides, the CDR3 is TGTGCCAGCAGTTACTCAGTAGCCAAAAACATTCAGTACTTC.

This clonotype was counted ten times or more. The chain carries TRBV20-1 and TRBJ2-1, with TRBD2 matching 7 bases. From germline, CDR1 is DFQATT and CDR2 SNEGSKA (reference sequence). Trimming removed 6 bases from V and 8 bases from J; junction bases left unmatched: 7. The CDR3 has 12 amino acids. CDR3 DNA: TGCAGTGCCCGGACTAGAATCCATGAGCAGTTCTTC. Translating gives CSARTRIHEQFF.

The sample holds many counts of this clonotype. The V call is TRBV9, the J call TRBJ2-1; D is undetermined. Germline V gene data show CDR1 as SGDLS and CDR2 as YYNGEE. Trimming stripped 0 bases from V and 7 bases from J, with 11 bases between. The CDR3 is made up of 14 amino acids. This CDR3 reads CASSVVGNNNEQFF. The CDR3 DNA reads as TGTGCCAGCAGCGTAGTCGGCAACAATAATGAGCAGTTCTTC. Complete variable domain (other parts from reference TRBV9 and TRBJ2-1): DSGVTQTPKHLITATGQRVTLRCSPRSGDLSVYWYQQSLDQGLQFLIQYYNGEERAKGNILERFSAQQFPDLHSELNLSSLELGDSALYFCASSVVGNNNEQFFGPGTRLTVL.

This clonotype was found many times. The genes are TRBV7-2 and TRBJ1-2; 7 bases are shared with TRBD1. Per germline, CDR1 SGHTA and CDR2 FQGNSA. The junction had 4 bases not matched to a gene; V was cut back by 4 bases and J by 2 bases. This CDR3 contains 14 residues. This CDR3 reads CASSWDSPNYGYTF. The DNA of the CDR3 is TGTGCCAGCAGCTGGGACAGTCCAAACTATGGCTACACCTTC.

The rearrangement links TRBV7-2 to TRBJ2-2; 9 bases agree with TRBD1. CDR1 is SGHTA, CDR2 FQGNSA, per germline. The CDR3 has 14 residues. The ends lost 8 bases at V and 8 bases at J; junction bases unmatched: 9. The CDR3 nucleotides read TGTGCCAGCCGCGGGACAGGGATTTTAGGGGAGCTGTTTTTT. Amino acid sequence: CASRGTGILGELFF.

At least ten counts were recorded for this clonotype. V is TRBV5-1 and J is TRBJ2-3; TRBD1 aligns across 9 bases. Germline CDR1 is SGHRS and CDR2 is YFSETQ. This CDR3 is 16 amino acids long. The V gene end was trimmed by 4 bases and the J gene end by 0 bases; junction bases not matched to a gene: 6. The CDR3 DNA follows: TGCGCCAGCAGCACCCCGACAGGGGGGAGCACAGATACGCAGTATTTT. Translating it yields CASSTPTGGSTDTQYF.

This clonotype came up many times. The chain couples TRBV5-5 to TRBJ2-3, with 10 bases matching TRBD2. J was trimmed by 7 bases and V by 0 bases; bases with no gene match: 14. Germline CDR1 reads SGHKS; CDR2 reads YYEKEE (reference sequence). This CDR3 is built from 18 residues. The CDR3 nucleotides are TGTGCCAGCAGCTTGGCCGGTGAAGCGGGGGGGTCGGATCATACGCAGTATTTT. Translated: CASSLAGEAGGSDHTQYF.

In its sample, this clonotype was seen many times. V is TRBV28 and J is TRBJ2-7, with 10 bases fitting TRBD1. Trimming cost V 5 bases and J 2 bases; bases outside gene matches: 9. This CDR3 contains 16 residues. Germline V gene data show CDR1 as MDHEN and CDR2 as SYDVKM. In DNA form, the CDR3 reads TGTGCCAGCAGTGATGAGGGACAGGGGAACCCCTACGAGCAGTACTTC. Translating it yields CASSDEGQGNPYEQYF.

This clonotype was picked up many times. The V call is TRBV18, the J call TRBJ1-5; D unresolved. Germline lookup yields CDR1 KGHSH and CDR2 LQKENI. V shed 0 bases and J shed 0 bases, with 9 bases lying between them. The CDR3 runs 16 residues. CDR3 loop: CASSPPGLNSNQPQHF. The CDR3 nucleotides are TGTGCCAGCTCACCACCTGGACTGAATAGCAATCAGCCCCAGCATTTT.

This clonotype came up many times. CDR3 protein: CASSLEGSFHNEQFF. CDR3 DNA sequence: TGTGCCAGCAGTTTAGAGGGAAGTTTTCATAATGAGCAGTTCTTC. The chain has TRBV12-3 or TRBV12-4 and TRBJ2-1, with D unresolved. Between the trimmed V and J ends, which lost 1 base and 7 bases, there was a span of 14 bases. The CDR3 has 15 residues.

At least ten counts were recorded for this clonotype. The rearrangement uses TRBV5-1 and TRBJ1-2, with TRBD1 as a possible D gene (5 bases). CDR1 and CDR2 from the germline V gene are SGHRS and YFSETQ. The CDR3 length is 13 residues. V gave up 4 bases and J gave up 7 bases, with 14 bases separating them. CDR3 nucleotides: TGCGCCAGCAGCGATGCCGGGACTAGTGGCTACACCTTC. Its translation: CASSDAGTSGYTF.

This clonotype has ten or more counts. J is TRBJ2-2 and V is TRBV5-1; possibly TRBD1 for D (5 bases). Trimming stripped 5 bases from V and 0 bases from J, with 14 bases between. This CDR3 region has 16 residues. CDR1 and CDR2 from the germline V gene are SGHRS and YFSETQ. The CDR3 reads CASRVLGQANTGELFF. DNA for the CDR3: TGCGCCAGCAGGGTTCTAGGACAAGCGAACACCGGGGAGCTGTTTTTT.

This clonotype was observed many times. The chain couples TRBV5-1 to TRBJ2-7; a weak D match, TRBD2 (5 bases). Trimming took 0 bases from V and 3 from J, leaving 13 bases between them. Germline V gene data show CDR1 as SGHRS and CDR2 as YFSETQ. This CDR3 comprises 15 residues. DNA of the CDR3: TGCGCCAGCAGCTTGGCCAACGGGATAATCTACGAGCAGTACTTC. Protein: CASSLANGIIYEQYF.

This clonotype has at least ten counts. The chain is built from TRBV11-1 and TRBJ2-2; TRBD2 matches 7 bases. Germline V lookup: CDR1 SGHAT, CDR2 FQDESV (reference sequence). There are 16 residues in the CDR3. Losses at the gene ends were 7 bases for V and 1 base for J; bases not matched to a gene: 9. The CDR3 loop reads CASTLGLAENTGELFF. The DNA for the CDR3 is TGTGCCAGCACCCTCGGGCTAGCGGAGAACACCGGGGAGCTGTTTTTT.

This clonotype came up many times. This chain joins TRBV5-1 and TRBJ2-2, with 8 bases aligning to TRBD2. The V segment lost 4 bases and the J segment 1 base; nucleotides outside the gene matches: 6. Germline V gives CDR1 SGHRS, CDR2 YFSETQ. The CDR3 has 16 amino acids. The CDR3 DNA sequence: TGCGCCAGCAGCCCCAGACTAGCGTTGAACACCGGGGAGCTGTTTTTT. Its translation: CASSPRLALNTGELFF.

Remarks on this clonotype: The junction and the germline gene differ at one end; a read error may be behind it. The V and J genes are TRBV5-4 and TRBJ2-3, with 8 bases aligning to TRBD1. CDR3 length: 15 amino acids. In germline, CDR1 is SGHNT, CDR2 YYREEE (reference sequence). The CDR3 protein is CVSSPSQGATDTQYF. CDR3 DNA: TGTGTCAGCAGCCCCTCGCAGGGGGCAACAGATACGCAGTATTTT.

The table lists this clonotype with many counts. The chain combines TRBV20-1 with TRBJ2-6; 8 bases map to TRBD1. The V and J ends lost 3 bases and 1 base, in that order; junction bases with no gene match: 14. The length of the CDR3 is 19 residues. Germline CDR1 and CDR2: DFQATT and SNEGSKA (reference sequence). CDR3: CSASRLPGQVSSGANVLTF. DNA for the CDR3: TGCAGTGCTAGCCGGTTACCGGGACAGGTCTCTTCTGGGGCCAACGTCCTGACTTTC.

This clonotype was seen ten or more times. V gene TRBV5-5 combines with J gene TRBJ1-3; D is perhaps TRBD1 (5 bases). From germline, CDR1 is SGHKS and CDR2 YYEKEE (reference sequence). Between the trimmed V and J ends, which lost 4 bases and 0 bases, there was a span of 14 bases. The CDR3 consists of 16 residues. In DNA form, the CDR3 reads TGTGCCAGCAGCAGGGACTCGACAGCCTCTGGAAACACCATATATTTT. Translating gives CASSRDSTASGNTIYF.

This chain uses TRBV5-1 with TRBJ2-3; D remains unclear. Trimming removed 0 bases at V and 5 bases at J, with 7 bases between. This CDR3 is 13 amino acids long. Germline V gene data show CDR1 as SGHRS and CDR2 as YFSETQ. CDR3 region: CASSLGHGDTQYF. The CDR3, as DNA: TGCGCCAGCAGCTTGGGTCATGGAGATACGCAGTATTTT.

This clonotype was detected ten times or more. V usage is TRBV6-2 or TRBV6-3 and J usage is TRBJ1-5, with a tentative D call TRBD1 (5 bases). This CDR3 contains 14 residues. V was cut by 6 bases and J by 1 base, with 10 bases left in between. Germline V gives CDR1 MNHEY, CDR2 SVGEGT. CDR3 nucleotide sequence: TGTGCCAGCAGACGGGACCCGAGCAATCAGCCCCAGCATTTT. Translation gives CASRRDPSNQPQHF.

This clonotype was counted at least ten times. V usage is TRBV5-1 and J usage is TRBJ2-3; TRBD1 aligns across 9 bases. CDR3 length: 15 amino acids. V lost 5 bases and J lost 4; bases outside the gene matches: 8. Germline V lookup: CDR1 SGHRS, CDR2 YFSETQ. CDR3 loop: CASRRGTGSADTQYF. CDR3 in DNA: TGCGCCAGCAGGAGGGGGACAGGGAGTGCAGATACGCAGTATTTT. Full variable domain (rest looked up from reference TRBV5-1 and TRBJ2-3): KAGVTQTPRYLIKTRGQQVTLSCSPISGHRSVSWYQQTPGQGLQFLFEYFSETQRNKGNFPGRFSGRQFSNSRSEMNVSTLELGDSALYLCASRRGTGSADTQYFGPGTRLTVL.

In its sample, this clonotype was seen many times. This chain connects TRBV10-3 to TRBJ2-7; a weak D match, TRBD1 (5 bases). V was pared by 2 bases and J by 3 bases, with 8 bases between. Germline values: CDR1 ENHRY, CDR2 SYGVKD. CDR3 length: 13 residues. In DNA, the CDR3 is TGTGCCATCAGTGAGCGACAGAACTACGAGCAGTACTTC. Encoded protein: CAISERQNYEQYF.

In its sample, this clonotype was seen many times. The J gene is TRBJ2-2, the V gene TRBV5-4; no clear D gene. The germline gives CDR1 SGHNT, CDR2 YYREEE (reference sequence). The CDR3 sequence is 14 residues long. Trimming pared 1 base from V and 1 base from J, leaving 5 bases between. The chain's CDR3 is CASSLSLNTGELFF. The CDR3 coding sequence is TGTGCCAGCAGCTTGAGCCTGAACACCGGGGAGCTGTTTTTT.

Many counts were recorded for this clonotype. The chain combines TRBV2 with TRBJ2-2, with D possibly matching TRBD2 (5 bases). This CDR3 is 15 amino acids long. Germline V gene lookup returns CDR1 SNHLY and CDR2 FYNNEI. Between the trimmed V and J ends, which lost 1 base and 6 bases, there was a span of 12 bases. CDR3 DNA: TGTGCCAGCAGTGAAGGTGAACCGAGGGCCGGGGAGCTGTTTTTT. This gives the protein CASSEGEPRAGELFF. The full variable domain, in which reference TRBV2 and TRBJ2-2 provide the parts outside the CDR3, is EPEVTQTPSHQVTQMGQEVILRCVPISNHLYFYWYRQILGQKVEFLVSFYNNEISEKSEIFDDQFSVERPDGSNFTLKIRSTKLEDSAMYFCASSEGEPRAGELFFGEGSRLTVL.

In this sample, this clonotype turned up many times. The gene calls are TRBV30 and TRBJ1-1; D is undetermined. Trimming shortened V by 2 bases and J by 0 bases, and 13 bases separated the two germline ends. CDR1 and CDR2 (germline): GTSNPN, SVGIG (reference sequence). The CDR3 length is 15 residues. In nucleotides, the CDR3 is TGTGCCTGGAGTACCGTTAGGACGGTGAACACTGAAGCTTTCTTT. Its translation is CAWSTVRTVNTEAFF.

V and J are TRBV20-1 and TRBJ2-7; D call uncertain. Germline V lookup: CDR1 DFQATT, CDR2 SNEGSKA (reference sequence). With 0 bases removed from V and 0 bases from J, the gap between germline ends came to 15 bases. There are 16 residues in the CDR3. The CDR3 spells CSARDPLGWNSYEQYF. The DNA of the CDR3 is TGCAGTGCTAGAGACCCCCTGGGCTGGAACTCCTACGAGCAGTACTTC.

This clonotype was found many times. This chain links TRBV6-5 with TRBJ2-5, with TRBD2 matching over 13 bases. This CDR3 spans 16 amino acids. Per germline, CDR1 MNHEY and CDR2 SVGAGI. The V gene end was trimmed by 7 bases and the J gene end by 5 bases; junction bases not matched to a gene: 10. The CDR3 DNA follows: TGTGCCAGCAATACGGGACTAGCGGGAACTCCGGAGACCCAGTACTTC. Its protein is CASNTGLAGTPETQYF.

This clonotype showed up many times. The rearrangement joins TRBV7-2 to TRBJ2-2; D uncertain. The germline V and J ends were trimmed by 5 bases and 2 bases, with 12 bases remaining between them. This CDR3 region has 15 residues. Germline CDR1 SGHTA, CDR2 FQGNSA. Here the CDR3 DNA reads TGTGCCAGCAGCCCTAGGCCAGGAAACACCGGGGAGCTGTTTTTT. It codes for CASSPRPGNTGELFF.